Following are 20 T cell receptor beta chains from one sample sequenced in a study of blood T cell repertoires in COVID-19. This table comes from immunoSEQ multiplex PCR, and its TCRdb copy is limited to in-frame clones, with some not included. The sample records 250,000 to 300,000 clones, around four fifths being singletons. Sequences were obtained from peripheral blood. The receptors were sampled from a man between 60 and 75 years old with acute or convalescent COVID-19.

This CDR3 is CASSPQGPDEKLFF. Here the CDR3 DNA reads TGTGCCAGCTCACCTCAGGGGCCAGATGAAAAACTGTTTTTT. The chain couples TRBV18 to TRBJ1-4; tentatively, D is TRBD1 (6 bases). The CDR3 runs to 14 residues. Germline lookup yields CDR1 KGHSH and CDR2 LQKENI. Trimming cost V 3 bases and J 6 bases, with 11 bases left between them.

This sequence joins TRBV14 and TRBJ2-5; D possibly corresponds to TRBD1 (5 bases). This CDR3 comprises 13 residues. Trimming pared 4 bases from V and 4 bases from J, leaving 10 bases between. Germline-derived CDR1 and CDR2 are SGHDN and FVKESK. The CDR3 sequence: CASSRGHRETQYF. CDR3 DNA sequence: TGTGCCAGCAGCCGTGGACACCGAGAGACCCAGTACTTC.

In its sample, this clone was seen a few times. V gene TRBV13 combines with J gene TRBJ1-2; 9 bases map to TRBD1. The CDR3 is 16 amino acids. Per germline, CDR1 PRHDT and CDR2 FYEKMQ (reference sequence). With 5 bases clipped from V and 2 bases from J, the junction kept 9 bases outside the gene matches. This CDR3 reads CASSRMGTGRNYGYTF. CDR3 sequence (DNA): TGTGCCAGCAGCCGGATGGGGACAGGGAGGAACTATGGCTACACCTTC.

This chain connects TRBV7-3 to TRBJ2-7; 8 nucleotides line up with TRBD2. Trimming at V came to 2 bases and at J to 6 bases, leaving 9 bases not matched to a gene. There are 15 residues in the CDR3. Germline assignment: CDR1 SGHTA and CDR2 FQGTGA. CDR3 nucleotide sequence: TGTGCCAGCAGCTTAGGGGGACTAGGGGCCCGCGAGCAGTACTTC. This encodes CASSLGGLGAREQYF. Supplemented by reference TRBV7-3 and TRBJ2-7, the full variable domain reads GAGVSQTPSNKVTEKGKYVELRCDPISGHTALYWYRQSLGQGPEFLIYFQGTGAADDSGLPNDRFFAVRPEGSVSTLKIQRTERGDSAVYLCASSLGGLGAREQYFGPGTRLTVT.

This sequence joins TRBV19 and TRBJ2-1, with D perhaps matching TRBD1 (6 bases). The CDR3 has 13 residues. CDR1 LNHDA and CDR2 SQIVND come from the germline V gene (reference sequence). V lost 10 bases and J lost 5, with 15 bases in between. For the CDR3, the DNA is TGTGCCACCCTCCCGGACAGACACAATGAGCAGTTCTTC. This codes for CATLPDRHNEQFF.

The V call is TRBV7-8, the J call TRBJ2-1, with D hard to call. V lost 2 bases to trimming and J lost 8 bases, with 13 bases between them. In germline, CDR1 is SGHVS, CDR2 FQNEAQ. This CDR3 comprises 14 residues. The CDR3 here is CASSLQDIVHEQFF. The CDR3 DNA sequence: TGTGCCAGCAGCTTACAGGATATAGTTCATGAGCAGTTCTTC.

The V and J genes are TRBV9 and TRBJ1-4; tentatively, D is TRBD1 (5 bases). Germline CDR1 is SGDLS and CDR2 is YYNGEE. The CDR3 length is 17 residues. Trimming took off 3 bases at V and 0 bases at J, with 15 bases between the two ends. This CDR3 is CASSADGGAATNEKLFF. The CDR3 DNA is TGTGCCAGCAGCGCTGACGGAGGGGCCGCAACTAATGAAAAACTGTTTTTT.

This clone has more than one count but fewer than ten. V gene TRBV6-1 combines with J gene TRBJ1-5; 11 positions match TRBD1. The trim removed 1 base at V and 4 bases at J, leaving 0 bases unmatched. The CDR3 covers 15 residues. The V gene's germline CDR1 is MNHNS and CDR2 SASEGT. CDR3 in amino acids: CASSEGDRGNQPQHF. CDR3 bases: TGTGCCAGCAGTGAAGGGGACAGGGGGAATCAGCCCCAGCATTTT.

The chain combines TRBV2 with TRBJ2-7; TRBD1 might be the D (6 bases). The CDR3 is 15 residues long. Germline V gene sequence: CDR1 SNHLY, CDR2 FYNNEI. Trimming cost V 2 bases and J 4 bases, with 15 bases left between them. The CDR3 region is CASSEQGSLRYEQYF. DNA for the CDR3: TGTGCCAGCAGTGAACAGGGGTCCCTGAGATACGAGCAGTACTTC. The full variable domain, with the rest looked up from reference TRBV2 and TRBJ2-7, is EPEVTQTPSHQVTQMGQEVILRCVPISNHLYFYWYRQILGQKVEFLVSFYNNEISEKSEIFDDQFSVERPDGSNFTLKIRSTKLEDSAMYFCASSEQGSLRYEQYFGPGTRLTVT.

The chain links TRBV29-1 to TRBJ1-2, with TRBD1 identical over 9 bases. With V trimmed by 5 bases and J by 1 base, 8 bases remained unmatched. Germline loops: CDR1 SQVTM, CDR2 ANQGSEA. The length of the CDR3 is 15 residues. The CDR3 DNA follows: TGCAGCGTTCAAAGGGGGACAGGGCGTAACTATGGCTACACCTTC. Protein sequence: CSVQRGTGRNYGYTF.

The chain uses TRBV30 and TRBJ1-5; maybe TRBD1 (6 bases). Trimming left V 6 bases short and J 6 bases short, with 24 bases between. The CDR3 totals 16 residues. Looked up from germline, CDR1 is GTSNPN and CDR2 is SVGIG (reference sequence). In nucleotides, the CDR3 is TGTGCCTGCAGAGCCCCAGGCAGGGGAAAGGGTCAGCCCCAGCATTTT. This translates into CACRAPGRGKGQPQHF. The full variable domain, in which reference TRBV30 and TRBJ1-5 provide the parts outside the CDR3, is SQTIHQWPATLVQPVGSPLSLECTVEGTSNPNLYWYRQAAGRGLQLLFYSVGIGQISSEVPQNLSASRPQDRQFILSSKKLLLSDSGFYLCACRAPGRGKGQPQHFGDGTRLSIL.

The V call is TRBV6-1, the J call TRBJ1-4; 7 nucleotides match TRBD1. V dropped 2 bases and J dropped 10; count of bases not matched to a gene: 7. The CDR3 sequence is 14 residues long. Germline loops: CDR1 MNHNS, CDR2 SASEGT. The DNA of the CDR3 is TGTGCCAGCAGTGAACAGGGGGGATCGGTAAAACTGTTTTTT. Protein: CASSEQGGSVKLFF.

The J gene is TRBJ1-2, the V gene TRBV7-9, with D unclear. The CDR3 runs 13 residues. The germline CDR1 and CDR2 sequences are SEHNR and FQNEAQ (reference sequence). Trimming pared 1 base from V and 2 bases from J, leaving 5 bases between. CDR3 sequence (DNA): TGTGCCAGCAGCTTAGGAGGGAACTATGGCTACACCTTC. Translating gives CASSLGGNYGYTF.

The V and J genes are TRBV3-1 (or the pseudogene TRBV3-2) and TRBJ1-5; D is uncertain. The CDR3 spans 13 residues. V was clipped by 1 base and J by 5 bases, with 6 bases between them. Germline lookup yields CDR1 LGHDT and CDR2 YNNKEL (reference sequence). The CDR3 DNA follows: TGTGCCAGCAGCCAAGTGGGAGATCAGCCCCAGCATTTT. Its protein product is CASSQVGDQPQHF.

This rearrangement joins TRBV7-3 to TRBJ2-1; no definite D call. The V end lost 4 bases, the J end lost 7 bases, and 11 bases lay between the germline ends. Germline V lookup: CDR1 SGHTA, CDR2 FQGTGA. The CDR3 covers 13 residues. CDR3: CASSYGTGNEQFF. CDR3 nucleotide sequence: TGTGCCAGCAGCTATGGAACCGGGAATGAGCAGTTCTTC.

The chain has TRBV6-5 and TRBJ1-2; D perhaps matches TRBD1 (6 bases). The CDR3 totals 14 residues. V lost 4 bases to trimming and J lost 6 bases, with 15 bases between them. CDR1 MNHEY and CDR2 SVGAGI come from the germline V gene. CDR3 amino acids: CASSSGGTLNGYTF. CDR3 DNA sequence: TGTGCCAGCAGTTCGGGGGGCACTTTAAATGGCTACACCTTC.

This clone has just one count. The CDR3 DNA is TGTGCCAGCAGCAAAGGGGGGGAGCAGGCAACCCAAGAGACCCAGTACTTC. It encodes CASSKGGEQATQETQYF. The chain carries TRBV21-1 and TRBJ2-5; TRBD2, the table's D call, was not compared with the DNA. TRBV21-1 is labeled a pseudogene. The CDR3 consists of 17 residues.

The chain employs TRBV10-2 and TRBJ1-1; TRBD1 is a possible D gene (5 bases). CDR1 and CDR2 from the germline V gene are WSHSY and SAAADI. Between the trimmed V and J ends, which lost 5 bases and 6 bases, there was a span of 22 bases. This CDR3 spans 16 amino acids. CDR3 sequence reads: CASSIGIVQGLSEAFF. CDR3 nucleotides: TGCGCCAGCAGTATAGGTATCGTGCAGGGTTTATCTGAAGCTTTCTTT.

The chain recombines TRBV7-8 with TRBJ2-7; tentative D call: TRBD2 (6 bases). Per germline, CDR1 SGHVS and CDR2 FQNEAQ. The CDR3 covers 13 residues. The ends were cut back, 5 bases at V and 6 bases at J, with 14 bases in the middle. CDR3 protein: CASSPSVQGEQYF. Written as DNA, the CDR3 is TGTGCCAGCAGCCCTAGCGTCCAAGGCGAGCAGTACTTC.

Here the CDR3 DNA reads TGTGCCAGCAGTGACCGCCCGACAGGGGCAGCCGGGGAGCTGTTTTTT. Amino acid sequence: CASSDRPTGAAGELFF. The chain uses TRBV2 and TRBJ2-2; 8 bases line up with TRBD1. V lost 3 bases and J lost 6; bases outside the gene matches: 9. In germline, CDR1 is SNHLY, CDR2 FYNNEI. This CDR3 is built from 16 residues.